A single sample is the source of the 28 T cell receptor beta chains below, sequenced in a study of molecular identifiers for immune sequencing clone quantification. TCRdb reprocessed the PCR reads via MiXCR and lists one record per CDR3 protein. This table holds 300,000 to 400,000 distinct CDR3 sequences, around 21% found once. Specimen: naive CD8+ T cells from blood, with Jurkat cell RNA spiked in. The sample's subset: FACS-sorted CD8+CD4-CCR7+CD45RA+ naive T cells. These receptors originate from a human donor in good health. Some libraries in this study had Jurkat cell RNA spiked in.

Worth noting for this clonotype: One junction end does not reproduce the germline sequence, and a read error may be involved. The chain links TRBV4-1 to TRBJ2-7, with no clear D. The CDR3 covers 14 residues. The V gene's germline CDR1 is MGHRA and CDR2 YSYEKL. The CDR3 region has the DNA TGTGCCAGCAGCCTTGGGGTCGCTTCTTACGAGCAGTACTTC. Its protein product is CASSLGVASYEQYF.

To note about this clonotype: Mismatch with germline at one junction end may stem from a read error. The V call is TRBV12-5, the J call TRBJ1-2; maybe TRBD1 (5 bases). The CDR3 is 14 amino acids. CDR1 and CDR2 (germline): LGHNT, FRNRAP. The CDR3 loop is CACGLVAGGYGYTF. In nucleotides, the CDR3 is TGTGCTTGTGGTTTGGTAGCCGGGGGCTATGGCTACACCTTC.

This clonotype was seen ten or more times. This rearrangement joins TRBV7-9 to TRBJ2-7; D is perhaps TRBD1 (6 bases). Germline V gene sequence: CDR1 SEHNR, CDR2 FQNEAQ (reference sequence). The CDR3 spans 13 residues. The germline V and J ends were trimmed by 3 bases and 0 bases, with 6 bases remaining between them. The CDR3 nucleotides are TGTGCCAGCAGCTTGGGGGCCTCCTACGAGCAGTACTTC. Translation: CASSLGASYEQYF.

DNA for the CDR3: TGTGCCAGCAGACCCCCATTCTCTGGGGCCAACGTCCTGACTTTC. Its protein is CASRPPFSGANVLTF. This chain joins TRBV27 and TRBJ2-6; no clear D. V lost 6 bases, J lost 0 bases, and 9 bases lay in between. Germline CDR1 and CDR2: MNHEY and SMNVEV (reference sequence). There are 15 residues in the CDR3.

This clonotype was detected only a few times. The chain links TRBV15 to TRBJ1-3; no clear D gene. The V end was cut by 1 base, the J end by 0 bases, with 13 bases between. The CDR3 loop spans 17 amino acids. Germline V lookup: CDR1 LNHNV, CDR2 YYDKDF (reference sequence). The CDR3 spells CATSRGAYDGSGNTIYF. CDR3 DNA: TGTGCCACCAGCAGAGGAGCCTACGATGGCTCTGGAAACACCATATATTTT.

This clonotype was seen ten or more times. V gene TRBV7-9 combines with J gene TRBJ1-1; TRBD1 might be the D (5 bases). This CDR3 is 14 amino acids long. The V and J ends lost 5 bases and 8 bases respectively, with 18 bases between them. The germline gives CDR1 SEHNR, CDR2 FQNEAQ (reference sequence). DNA of the CDR3: TGTGCCAGCAGCATTGAGGGGTTATCGGGAGAAGCTTTCTTT. It is translated as CASSIEGLSGEAFF.

This clonotype was recorded many times. The chain carries TRBV12-3 or TRBV12-4 and TRBJ2-2; TRBD2 matches at 7 bases. V lost 7 bases and J lost 5; bases outside the gene matches: 13. This CDR3 has 16 amino acids. DNA for the CDR3: TGTGCCAGCACCGTTATGGGCGGGAGTGGGACCGGGGAGCTGTTTTTT. It specifies CASTVMGGSGTGELFF.

With respect to this clonotype: The junction departs from the called germline gene at one end, perhaps through a read error. The chain recombines TRBV3-1 with TRBJ1-1; no clear D gene. This CDR3 spans 13 amino acids. The germline V gene has CDR1 LGHDT and CDR2 YNNKEL (reference sequence). The CDR3 reads CAGSQFARTEAFF. In nucleotides, the CDR3 is TGTGCCGGCAGCCAGTTTGCCCGCACTGAAGCTTTCTTT.

This clonotype was observed a handful of times. This chain uses TRBV20-1 with TRBJ2-7; D not certain. V lost 0 bases to trimming and J lost 1 base, with 10 bases between them. The germline gives CDR1 DFQATT, CDR2 SNEGSKA (reference sequence). CDR3 length equals 14 residues. The CDR3: CSARDTQVSYEQYF. CDR3 nucleotides: TGCAGTGCTAGAGATACCCAGGTTTCCTACGAGCAGTACTTC.

Comment on this clonotype: A much larger clone differs from this one at a single base, so this may be a read error. As the CDR3 is not closed by the conserved phenylalanine or tryptophan, this likely results from a read error. The chain joins TRBV2 to TRBJ1-1; D call uncertain. CDR3 length: 12 amino acids. Trimming cost V 6 bases and J 5 bases, with 10 bases left between them. Germline V gene sequence: CDR1 SNHLY, CDR2 FYNNEI. The CDR3 DNA reads as TGTGCCAGCAGACCCATAGGGACTGAAGCTTTCTCT. This encodes CASRPIGTEAFS.

To note about this clonotype: A much larger clone lies one base from this, so it may be a read error. The chain recombines TRBV30 with TRBJ2-2; the D is unclear. The V gene lost 4 bases and the J gene lost 4 bases, with 10 bases spanning the gap. The length of the CDR3 is 13 residues. Germline lookup yields CDR1 GTSNPN and CDR2 SVGIG (reference sequence). The CDR3 DNA follows: TGTGCCTGGACGGGCCTAAGCACCGGGGAGCTGTTTTTT. This codes for CAWTGLSTGELFF.

As regards this clonotype: This may come from a read error, since a much larger clone is one base off. A read error is likely, as this CDR3 ends without the conserved phenylalanine or tryptophan. The gene calls are TRBV7-2 and TRBJ2-1; D ambiguous. Trimming removed 7 bases from V and 3 bases from J, with 4 bases in between. Germline V gives CDR1 SGHTA, CDR2 FQGNSA. The CDR3 runs to 11 residues. The CDR3 sequence: CASTSYNEQFL. DNA for the CDR3: TGTGCCAGCACAAGCTACAATGAGCAGTTCCTC.

This clonotype was seen at least ten times. The rearrangement joins TRBV10-3 to TRBJ1-5; D is ambiguous. V gave up 3 bases and J gave up 5 bases, with 14 bases separating them. The CDR3 has 15 amino acids. Germline-derived CDR1 and CDR2 are ENHRY and SYGVKD. CDR3: CAISDPKDGDQPQHF. The CDR3 nucleotides read TGTGCCATCAGTGATCCCAAAGATGGGGATCAGCCCCAGCATTTT.

This clonotype came up a few times. The chain links TRBV12-3 or TRBV12-4 to TRBJ2-3; TRBD2 matches 13 bases. The CDR3 is made up of 15 amino acids. The ends lost 5 bases at V and 6 bases at J; junction bases unmatched: 5. CDR3 amino acids: CASSQGTSGEDTQYF. The CDR3 coding sequence is TGTGCCAGCAGTCAGGGGACTAGCGGGGAGGATACGCAGTATTTT.

This clonotype was seen repeatedly, ten times or more. This rearrangement joins TRBV5-1 to TRBJ2-1, with 9 bases fitting TRBD1. CDR3 length: 16 amino acids. Trimming took 4 bases from V and 7 from J; bases not matched to a gene: 12. Germline CDR1 is SGHRS and CDR2 is YFSETQ. The CDR3 region is CASSQGQGLKGNEQFF. The CDR3 DNA is TGCGCCAGCAGCCAGGGACAGGGTTTAAAGGGGAATGAGCAGTTCTTC.

The chain carries TRBV5-6 and TRBJ2-7; TRBD2 aligns across 7 bases. V shed 3 bases, J shed 0 bases, and the junction held 3 bases outside the gene matches. Germline values: CDR1 SGHDT, CDR2 YYEEEE. The CDR3 totals 14 residues. CDR3 in amino acids: CASSSAGDSYEQYF. CDR3 DNA: TGTGCCAGCAGCTCCGCGGGGGACTCCTACGAGCAGTACTTC.

In this sample, this clonotype turned up many times. This chain links TRBV27 with TRBJ1-6; perhaps TRBD1 as D (6 bases). V lost 8 bases to trimming and J lost 9 bases, with 14 bases between them. CDR1 MNHEY and CDR2 SMNVEV come from the germline V gene (reference sequence). CDR3 length: 13 amino acids. The CDR3, as DNA: TGTGCCAGCGGACACGGACAGCTTTCACCCCTCCACTTT. Translated: CASGHGQLSPLHF.

The CDR3 is CASSIAGGLTDTQYF. The CDR3 region has the DNA TGTGCCAGCAGTATAGCGGGAGGACTCACAGATACGCAGTATTTT. The V and J genes are TRBV27 and TRBJ2-3; 10 nucleotides align to TRBD2. This CDR3 contains 15 residues. CDR1 is MNHEY and CDR2 is SMNVEV in the germline V gene (reference sequence). The V gene end was trimmed by 5 bases and the J gene end by 2 bases; junction bases not matched to a gene: 4.

The chain has TRBV29-1 and TRBJ1-1; no clear D. CDR1 is SQVTM and CDR2 is ANQGSEA in the germline V gene. This CDR3 is 12 amino acids long. V was shortened by 0 bases and J by 8 bases, with 10 bases between the two germline ends. The CDR3 DNA sequence: TGCAGCGTTGAAGAAAGGACTGTGGAAGCTTTCTTT. It encodes CSVEERTVEAFF.

This clonotype appeared many times. The chain couples TRBV6-1 to TRBJ2-1; maybe TRBD2 (5 bases). V was clipped by 7 bases and J by 4 bases, with 11 bases between them. Per germline, CDR1 MNHNS and CDR2 SASEGT. The CDR3 is 13 residues long. The DNA of the CDR3 is TGTGCCAGCAAGGACGGGATGTACAATGAGCAGTTCTTC. Protein: CASKDGMYNEQFF.

Many counts were recorded for this clonotype. The V gene is TRBV7-9, the J gene TRBJ2-2; no clear D gene. V lost 1 base and J lost 2, with 5 bases in between. This CDR3 has 14 amino acids. Germline V lookup: CDR1 SEHNR, CDR2 FQNEAQ (reference sequence). CDR3 region: CASSLGRNTGELFF. The CDR3 DNA reads as TGTGCCAGCAGCTTAGGTCGAAACACCGGGGAGCTGTTTTTT.

In the case of this clonotype: Sequence at one end of the junction differs from germline and may be a read error. The gene calls are TRBV5-1 and TRBJ2-7, with D possibly matching TRBD2 (6 bases). This CDR3 is 14 amino acids long. Germline CDR1 is SGHRS and CDR2 is YFSETQ. CDR3 nucleotides: TGCGCCAGCAGCTTGGCGGGAGAGGGAAGAGAGCGGTACTTC. It codes for CASSLAGEGRERYF.

As to this clonotype: This could be a read error, since a much larger clone is one nucleotide away. The rearrangement joins TRBV7-9 to TRBJ1-1, with D tentatively TRBD1 (5 bases). In germline, CDR1 is SEHNR, CDR2 FQNEAQ (reference sequence). V lost 5 bases and J 8 bases, leaving 12 bases between the germline ends. This CDR3 is 12 amino acids long. CDR3 in DNA: TGTGCCAGCAGCCCGGGACTACCGGAAGCTTTCTTT. Amino acid sequence: CASSPGLPEAFF.

This clonotype was observed at least ten times. The chain is built from TRBV7-9 and TRBJ2-3; 13 nucleotides align to TRBD2. Germline CDR1 reads SEHNR; CDR2 reads FQNEAQ (reference sequence). Trimming at V came to 7 bases and at J to 5 bases, leaving 3 bases not matched to a gene. The CDR3 is made up of 14 amino acids. The CDR3 sequence is CASTRTSGRDTQYF. DNA for the CDR3: TGTGCCAGCACCCGGACTAGCGGGAGAGATACGCAGTATTTT.

Note on this clonotype: Possible read error: a much larger clone is one base away. The chain employs TRBV5-3 and TRBJ1-4, with TRBD1 as a possible D gene (5 bases). TRBV5-3 is annotated as an ORF whose role is uncertain. This CDR3 has 13 amino acids. CDR3 region: CASSDSNNEKLSF. For the CDR3, the DNA is TGTGCCAGCAGCGACAGCAATAATGAAAAACTGTCTTTT.

A note on this clonotype: This may be a read error, as it is one base from a much larger clone. The rearrangement uses TRBV4-3 and TRBJ2-7; D is possibly TRBD2 (6 bases). Looked up from germline, CDR1 is LGHNA and CDR2 is YSLEER. The CDR3 runs to 13 residues. CDR3 residues: CASRQGTYYEQYF. For the CDR3, the DNA is TGCGCCAGCAGACAAGGGACTTACTACGAGCAGTACTTC.

About this clonotype itself: This may come from a read error, since a much larger clone is one base off. The chain couples TRBV28 to TRBJ2-5, with 7 bases that match TRBD1. Germline V gene sequence: CDR1 MDHEN, CDR2 SYDVKM. CDR3 size: 16 residues. The CDR3 nucleotides read TGTGCCAGCAGTTTACGGCAGGGGGTTTTATCAGAGACCCAGCACTTC. It is translated as CASSLRQGVLSETQHF.

Comments on this clonotype: This may arise from a read error, as a much more abundant clone is one base away. The chain uses TRBV19 and TRBJ1-1, with no clear D. CDR3 length: 13 amino acids. The germline CDR1 and CDR2 sequences are LNHDA and SQIVND (reference sequence). CDR3 loop: CANSIVENTEAFF. In nucleotides, the CDR3 is TGTGCCAATAGTATTGTGGAGAACACTGAAGCTTTCTTT. The complete variable domain, with remaining parts taken from reference TRBV19 and TRBJ1-1, reads DGGITQSPKYLFRKEGQNVTLSCEQNLNHDAMYWYRQDPGQGLRLIYYSQIVNDFQKGDIAEGYSVSREKKESFPLTVTSAQKNPTAFYLCANSIVENTEAFFGQGTRLTVV.